These 19 T cell receptor beta chains share one sample of origin, sequenced in a study of blood T cell repertoires in COVID-19. The protocol was immunoSEQ multiplex PCR, while the TCRdb copy is restricted to in-frame clones and leaves out a portion. This sample has 130,000 to 150,000 clones, with over 75% found just once. The sequenced sample consisted of PBMCs or T cells enriched from blood (not recorded which). Receptors originate from a woman in her twenties or thirties with acute COVID-19.

The chain has TRBV13 and TRBJ2-7; weak D call: TRBD2 (7 bases). Trimming cost V 1 base and J 4 bases, with 8 bases left between them. The CDR3 extends over 13 amino acids. Germline V lookup: CDR1 PRHDT, CDR2 FYEKMQ (reference sequence). The CDR3 DNA follows: TGTGCCAGCAGCTTAGAGGGGGGGTACGAGCAGTACTTC. This translates into CASSLEGGYEQYF.

The chain carries TRBV7-3 and TRBJ1-1, with a weak D call TRBD1 (5 bases). This CDR3 has 15 amino acids. CDR1 is SGHTA and CDR2 is FQGTGA in the germline V gene. Between the trimmed V and J ends, which lost 3 bases and 6 bases, there was a span of 17 bases. This chain's CDR3 is CASSLGSGPLAEAFF. CDR3 nucleotides: TGTGCCAGCAGCTTGGGTTCAGGGCCCTTGGCTGAAGCTTTCTTT.

This chain uses TRBV3-1 (or the pseudogene TRBV3-2) with TRBJ1-4; D is possibly TRBD1 (5 bases). CDR1 and CDR2 (germline): LGHDT, YNNKEL (reference sequence). The CDR3 extends over 20 amino acids. V dropped 4 bases and J dropped 3 bases, with 27 bases sitting between them. The CDR3 reads CASSLDDDRGLFRANEKLFF. The DNA of the CDR3 is TGTGCCAGCAGCCTGGATGACGACAGAGGCTTATTTCGGGCTAATGAAAAACTGTTTTTT.

The V and J genes are TRBV18 and TRBJ2-3, with 9 bases identical to TRBD2. The CDR3 has 17 amino acids. Germline V gene sequence: CDR1 KGHSH, CDR2 LQKENI. With V trimmed by 6 bases and J by 4 bases, 14 bases remained unmatched. CDR3 DNA: TGTGCCAGCTCCCAAGTAAGTAGCGGGAGCTCATCAGATACGCAGTATTTT. Translation gives CASSQVSSGSSSDTQYF.

The V and J genes are TRBV7-3 and TRBJ2-1, with 11 bases aligning to TRBD2. The V segment lost 2 bases and the J segment 5 bases; nucleotides outside the gene matches: 2. The CDR3 is 15 amino acids. Per the germline V gene, CDR1 is SGHTA and CDR2 is FQGTGA. CDR3 protein: CASSLLAGGNNEQFF. CDR3 nucleotide sequence: TGTGCCAGCAGCTTACTAGCGGGAGGAAACAATGAGCAGTTCTTC. Filled out from reference TRBV7-3 and TRBJ2-1, the complete variable domain reads GAGVSQTPSNKVTEKGKYVELRCDPISGHTALYWYRQSLGQGPEFLIYFQGTGAADDSGLPNDRFFAVRPEGSVSTLKIQRTERGDSAVYLCASSLLAGGNNEQFFGPGTRLTVL.

This chain links TRBV6-2 or TRBV6-3 with TRBJ2-1, with a possible D match to TRBD2 (5 bases). Deletions cut 0 bases from V and 4 bases from J, with 16 bases between. Germline V lookup: CDR1 MNHEY, CDR2 SVGEGT. This CDR3 region has 17 residues. The CDR3 here is CASSYSVGTSYYNEQFF. The CDR3 DNA reads TGTGCCAGCAGTTACTCCGTAGGTACTAGTTATTACAATGAGCAGTTCTTC.

The chain recombines TRBV4-1 with TRBJ2-1; TRBD1 agrees at 10 bases. Looked up from germline, CDR1 is MGHRA and CDR2 is YSYEKL. V was clipped by 0 bases and J by 3 bases; unmatched bases: 2. The length of the CDR3 is 16 residues. CDR3 nucleotide sequence: TGCGCCAGCAGCCAAGATAGGACAGGGGGCTACAATGAGCAGTTCTTC. It specifies CASSQDRTGGYNEQFF.

The V call is TRBV28, the J call TRBJ1-5, with 8 bases lining up with TRBD1. This CDR3 contains 16 residues. Trimming removed 6 bases from V and 6 bases from J; junction bases left unmatched: 13. Germline values: CDR1 MDHEN, CDR2 SYDVKM. CDR3 sequence reads: CASSFPGQELSQPQHF. CDR3 nucleotide sequence: TGTGCCAGCAGCTTCCCGGGACAGGAGTTGAGTCAGCCCCAGCATTTT. Full variable domain (missing parts from reference TRBV28 and TRBJ1-5): DVKVTQSSRYLVKRTGEKVFLECVQDMDHENMFWYRQDPGLGLRLIYFSYDVKMKEKGDIPEGYSVSREKKERFSLILESASTNQTSMYLCASSFPGQELSQPQHFGDGTRLSIL.

This rearrangement joins TRBV4-1 to TRBJ1-5; D not resolved. Germline V gene lookup returns CDR1 MGHRA and CDR2 YSYEKL. Trimming left V 1 base short and J 6 bases short, with 13 bases between. The CDR3 consists of 15 residues. DNA for the CDR3: TGCGCCAGCAGCCAAGGGGGAGAGCTCGTTCAGCCCCAGCATTTT. Translated, it gives CASSQGGELVQPQHF.

V and J are TRBV5-1 and TRBJ2-7; 14 nucleotides agree with TRBD2. Trimming took 3 bases from V and 5 from J; bases not matched to a gene: 1. This CDR3 is built from 14 residues. CDR1 is SGHRS, CDR2 YFSETQ, per germline. The CDR3 spells CASSSGLAGDEQYF. The CDR3 nucleotides read TGCGCCAGCAGCTCGGGACTAGCGGGAGACGAGCAGTACTTC.

This sequence joins TRBV5-4 and TRBJ2-1; 11 positions match TRBD2. This CDR3 spans 16 amino acids. Trimming cost V 3 bases and J 8 bases; bases outside gene matches: 10. Germline CDR1 is SGHNT and CDR2 is YYREEE (reference sequence). The CDR3, as DNA: TGTGCCAGCAGCTGGGGGACTAGCGGAGCCCACCATGAGCAGTTCTTC. This translates into CASSWGTSGAHHEQFF.

This clone was counted only a few times. The chain carries TRBV2 and TRBJ2-7; the match to TRBD1 covers 8 bases. The V segment lost 8 bases and the J segment 3 bases; nucleotides outside the gene matches: 9. Germline V CDR1 and CDR2: SNHLY, FYNNEI. The CDR3 consists of 14 residues. In nucleotides, the CDR3 is TGTGCCAGCGGTAGACAGGGGACGAACTACGAGCAGTACTTC. It is translated as CASGRQGTNYEQYF.

The chain has TRBV14 and TRBJ1-2; tentative D call: TRBD1 (6 bases). This CDR3 region has 15 residues. The V gene lost 2 bases and the J gene lost 4 bases, with 14 bases spanning the gap. Germline V CDR1 and CDR2: SGHDN, FVKESK. This chain's CDR3 is CASSQTRTERYGYTF. The CDR3 nucleotides are TGTGCCAGCAGCCAAACTAGGACAGAGCGCTATGGCTACACCTTC.

The CDR3 bases are TGTGCCACCAGCGGCGGGACGTACTATGGCTACACCTTC. It is translated as CATSGGTYYGYTF. The chain recombines TRBV15 with TRBJ1-2; a possible D gene is TRBD1 (5 bases). CDR1 and CDR2 (germline): LNHNV, YYDKDF (reference sequence). Trimming took 5 bases from V and 3 from J, leaving 10 bases between them. The length of the CDR3 is 13 residues. Looking up the rest from reference TRBV15 and TRBJ1-2 gives the full variable domain: DAMVIQNPRYQVTQFGKPVTLSCSQTLNHNVMYWYQQKSSQAPKLLFHYYDKDFNNEADTPDNFQSRRPNTSFCFLDIRSPGLGDTAMYLCATSGGTYYGYTFGSGTRLTVV.

The V gene is TRBV2, the J gene TRBJ1-2, with D maybe TRBD1 (5 bases). The CDR3 runs 14 residues. The germline V gene encodes CDR1 SNHLY and CDR2 FYNNEI. Trimming took 6 bases from V and 0 from J, leaving 11 bases between them. CDR3 in amino acids: CASSADRANYGYTF. The CDR3 nucleotides read TGTGCCAGCAGCGCCGACAGAGCTAACTATGGCTACACCTTC.

This clone was recorded only once. V gene TRBV6-5 combines with J gene TRBJ1-1, with 9 nucleotides matching TRBD1. This CDR3 region has 14 residues. The J segment lost 1 base and the V segment lost 10 bases, leaving 7 bases of the junction unmatched. Germline V gene lookup returns CDR1 MNHEY and CDR2 SVGAGI. CDR3 DNA sequence: TGTGCCATCAACAGGGGGCGGTGGAACACTGAAGCTTTCTTT. Translated: CAINRGRWNTEAFF.

The chain employs TRBV7-2 and TRBJ2-7; D remains unclear. The CDR3 is 14 residues long. CDR1 is SGHTA, CDR2 FQGNSA, per germline. Trimming shortened V by 1 base and J by 5 bases, and 12 bases separated the two germline ends. The CDR3 loop reads CASSLVLVSNEQYF. CDR3 bases: TGTGCCAGCAGCTTAGTCCTTGTTTCTAACGAGCAGTACTTC.

The gene calls are TRBV4-3 and TRBJ2-5; TRBD2 is a possible D gene (6 bases). Germline V gene data show CDR1 as LGHNA and CDR2 as YSLEER. This CDR3 has 18 residues. Between the trimmed V and J ends, which lost 0 bases and 4 bases, there was a span of 21 bases. CDR3 loop: CASSQDLDSEGIGETQYF. The CDR3 DNA reads as TGCGCCAGCAGCCAAGACCTCGATTCGGAGGGAATAGGAGAGACCCAGTACTTC.

The chain employs TRBV5-1 and TRBJ1-1, with TRBD1 identical over 7 bases. The CDR3 totals 13 residues. Trimming cost V 0 bases and J 8 bases; bases outside gene matches: 4. In germline, CDR1 is SGHRS, CDR2 YFSETQ. CDR3 DNA: TGCGCCAGCAGCTTGGCCCCGGGACAGGAAGCTTTCTTT. Protein sequence: CASSLAPGQEAFF.